Reported below is one T cell receptor beta chain. The data stem from a study of T cell changes during pregnancy in multiple sclerosis. Germline V gene lookup returns CDR1 LGHNA and CDR2 YSLEER. The V and J ends lost 4 bases and 3 bases respectively, with 27 bases between them. The CDR3 sequence is 20 residues long. Libraries were prepared by immunoSEQ multiplex PCR; TCRdb keeps only in-frame clonotypes and omits some of them. The sample comprises around 24,000 clones, around nine tenths of which are singletons, and around 0.98% rests with the top ten. The rearrangement links TRBV4-3 to TRBJ2-2; D may be TRBD1 (6 bases). The sequencing used CD4+ T cells from peripheral blood mononuclear cells, collected in the second trimester of pregnancy. This receptor was identified in a female donor in good health, enrolled as a control in a pregnancy study. In nucleotides, the CDR3 is TGCGCCAGCAGCCCATACCTTGGGGACACCACCCGACTTTACACCGGGGAGCTGTTTTTT. Translation gives CASSPYLGDTTRLYTGELFF.